This TCR beta chain is drawn from a study of blood T cell repertoires in COVID-19. Authors' processing steps: It was from reference gene primer amplification that nucleated cell counts were estimated. Libraries were prepared by immunoSEQ multiplex PCR; TCRdb keeps only in-frame clonotypes and omits some of them. That table is the source of V, J and clone size, and D and trimming were worked out from the DNA. The sample yields about 440,000 clones, 70% to 90% seen once. This CDR3 is built from 18 residues. Trimming left V 6 bases short and J 3 bases short, with 27 bases between. In germline, CDR1 is LNHDA, CDR2 SQIVND (reference sequence).

Sequencing input: PBMCs or T cells enriched from blood (not recorded which). The chain is built from TRBV19 and TRBJ2-7; the D gene is possibly TRBD1 (6 bases). This clonotype was obtained from a woman between 18 and 29 years old with acute COVID-19. In DNA, the CDR3 is TGTGCCAGTAGCTCCCTCCTCCGCGGCCGGGGACAAATCTACGAGCAGTACTTC. As protein: CASSSLLRGRGQIYEQYF.